Here is one T cell receptor beta chain with its context. Its antigen is not identified. The sample originates from a study of cytomegalovirus exposure and HLA in healthy donors. Study-wide results and caveats: The study listed 150 to 200 cytomegalovirus-associated TCR beta chains. Later, an analysis found that TCR clusters from the first cohort tended to co-occur in the roughly 130 validation repertoires.

Sequencing used immunoSEQ multiplex PCR; TCRdb keeps in-frame clones, though not all of them. The data show 55,000 to 75,000 clones, approximately 94% seen once. Material for sequencing was PBMCs. The source of this sequence is a man aged 18-30 years in good health and CMV-seropositive.

CDR3 residues: CASSYVGQENEAFF. Here the CDR3 DNA reads TGTGCCAGCAGTTACGTGGGACAGGAGAATGAAGCTTTCTTT. The chain links TRBV6-6 to TRBJ1-1; TRBD1 agrees at 8 bases. The CDR3 covers 14 residues. CDR1 MNHNY and CDR2 SVGAGI come from the germline V gene (reference sequence). The ends lost 2 bases at V and 7 bases at J; junction bases unmatched: 6.